These 23 T cell receptor beta chains share one sample of origin, sequenced in a study of neurological immune-mediated disorders. TCRdb itself ran the 5' RACE reads through MiXCR, one entry per CDR3 protein. The repertoire includes about 62,000 distinct CDR3 sequences, 3.5% to 4.5% of them detected once, and under 2.5% sits in the top ten. The sample taken for sequencing was PBMCs. All receptors come from a woman aged 45-59 years with multiple sclerosis.

This clonotype occurred many times. V is TRBV9 and J is TRBJ2-2, with 11 bases that match TRBD2. Germline V gene sequence: CDR1 SGDLS, CDR2 YYNGEE. V was clipped by 3 bases and J by 9 bases; unmatched bases: 13. This CDR3 region has 17 residues. The CDR3 sequence is CASSARLDSGRARELFF. The CDR3 coding sequence is TGTGCCAGCAGCGCCCGACTGGATAGCGGGAGGGCCAGGGAGCTGTTTTTT.

This clonotype was detected many times. The chain joins TRBV3-1 to TRBJ2-2; D is uncertain. The CDR3 runs 14 residues. The V gene lost 1 base and the J gene lost 7 bases, with 10 bases spanning the gap. Germline V gene lookup returns CDR1 LGHDT and CDR2 YNNKEL (reference sequence). The CDR3 sequence: CASSQGPQIGELFF. As DNA, the CDR3 is TGTGCCAGCAGCCAAGGACCGCAGATCGGGGAGCTGTTTTTT.

This clonotype was picked up many times. The gene calls are TRBV29-1 and TRBJ1-1; 8 bases align to TRBD1. The CDR3 has 13 residues. Trimming at V came to 6 bases and at J to 1 base, leaving 4 bases not matched to a gene. Germline values: CDR1 SQVTM, CDR2 ANQGSEA. CDR3: CSVDRGRNTEAFF. CDR3 DNA sequence: TGCAGCGTAGACAGGGGAAGGAACACTGAAGCTTTCTTT.

Many counts were recorded for this clonotype. The chain couples TRBV5-1 to TRBJ2-2, with TRBD2 matching 9 bases. The J segment lost 6 bases and the V segment lost 4 bases, leaving 13 bases of the junction unmatched. Looked up from germline, CDR1 is SGHRS and CDR2 is YFSETQ. The CDR3 runs 17 residues. CDR3 coding DNA: TGCGCCAGCAGCGCCCAATTTAGCGGGAGATCAGCCGGGGAGCTGTTTTTT. Protein: CASSAQFSGRSAGELFF.

This clonotype was seen repeatedly, ten times or more. The chain uses TRBV10-3 and TRBJ1-4; TRBD1 matches at 8 bases. This CDR3 is built from 15 residues. Trimming took 4 bases from V and 4 from J; bases not matched to a gene: 5. Germline V gives CDR1 ENHRY, CDR2 SYGVKD. The chain's CDR3 is CAISGNRGSNEKLFF. CDR3 nucleotides: TGTGCCATCAGTGGAAACAGGGGGAGTAATGAAAAACTGTTTTTT.

The table lists this clonotype with many counts. This sequence joins TRBV5-1 and TRBJ2-7; TRBD2 aligns across 8 bases. V lost 2 bases to trimming and J lost 5 bases; unmatched junction nucleotides: 6. CDR1 is SGHRS, CDR2 YFSETQ, per germline. CDR3 length: 14 amino acids. The CDR3 DNA sequence: TGCGCCAGCAGCTTAAGCGGGAGAGTCGACGAGCAGTACTTC. Translation gives CASSLSGRVDEQYF.

This clonotype was detected many times. V gene TRBV5-1 combines with J gene TRBJ2-7; D possibly corresponds to TRBD1 (5 bases). From germline, CDR1 is SGHRS and CDR2 YFSETQ. V gave up 5 bases and J gave up 1 base, with 13 bases separating them. The CDR3 consists of 14 residues. CDR3 coding DNA: TGCGCCAGCAGTTCGACGACAGCGTCCTACGAGCAGTACTTC. Translating gives CASSSTTASYEQYF.

This clonotype showed up many times. J is TRBJ1-2 and V is TRBV29-1, with TRBD1 as a possible D gene (5 bases). V was pared by 4 bases and J by 0 bases, with 12 bases between. CDR1 is SQVTM and CDR2 is ANQGSEA in the germline V gene. The CDR3 spans 14 residues. CDR3: CSVVVTEANYGYTF. CDR3 bases: TGCAGCGTTGTAGTGACAGAAGCTAACTATGGCTACACCTTC.

This clonotype was recorded a few times. The chain employs TRBV18 and TRBJ2-3; unclear D gene. CDR1 and CDR2 from the germline V gene are KGHSH and LQKENI. The CDR3 spans 13 residues. Trimming left V 6 bases short and J 1 base short, with 8 bases between. The CDR3 DNA reads as TGTGCCAGCTCCCCTTGGGGCACAGATACGCAGTATTTT. This translates into CASSPWGTDTQYF.

This clonotype was observed at least ten times. This chain links TRBV29-1 with TRBJ1-2; TRBD1 might be the D (6 bases). The germline gives CDR1 SQVTM, CDR2 ANQGSEA. The CDR3 loop spans 13 amino acids. V lost 1 base and J lost 8, with 14 bases in between. As DNA, the CDR3 is TGCAGCGTTGAAGTCACAGGGTCGGGCGGCTACACCTTC. Protein product: CSVEVTGSGGYTF.

This clonotype appeared many times. CDR3 amino acids: CSAGMGSGIASYNEQFF. The DNA for the CDR3 is TGCAGTGCGGGAATGGGTAGCGGGATTGCTTCCTACAATGAGCAGTTCTTC. V gene TRBV20-1 combines with J gene TRBJ2-1; 8 nucleotides line up with TRBD2. Germline values: CDR1 DFQATT, CDR2 SNEGSKA (reference sequence). The CDR3 length is 17 residues. The ends lost 6 bases at V and 1 base at J; junction bases unmatched: 14.

This clonotype was observed many times. The V gene is TRBV10-3, the J gene TRBJ2-7; unclear D gene. V was cut by 0 bases and J by 5 bases, with 8 bases left in between. Germline CDR1 and CDR2: ENHRY and SYGVKD. The CDR3 has 13 amino acids. As DNA, the CDR3 is TGTGCCATCAGTGAGTCGATAAGCCACGAGCAGTACTTC. It is translated as CAISESISHEQYF.

This clonotype was seen repeatedly, ten times or more. The chain combines TRBV18 with TRBJ2-2; unclear D gene. This CDR3 contains 14 residues. V gave up 3 bases and J gave up 6 bases, with 11 bases separating them. Germline-derived CDR1 and CDR2 are KGHSH and LQKENI. This CDR3 is CASSPDSSSGELFF. The CDR3 DNA sequence: TGTGCCAGCTCACCCGACTCCTCATCCGGGGAGCTGTTTTTT.

This clonotype was counted ten times or more. The genes are TRBV6-2 or TRBV6-3 and TRBJ2-5, with TRBD1 matching over 10 bases. The CDR3 totals 14 residues. With V trimmed by 6 bases and J by 5 bases, 6 bases remained unmatched. CDR1 and CDR2 (germline): MNHEY, SVGEGT. CDR3 sequence (DNA): TGTGCCAGCAGAGGGACAGGGGCGTCGGAGACCCAGTACTTC. Translation gives CASRGTGASETQYF.

This clonotype has ten or more counts. V and J are TRBV9 and TRBJ2-3; TRBD2 agrees at 7 bases. CDR1 is SGDLS and CDR2 is YYNGEE in the germline V gene. V gave up 4 bases and J gave up 2 bases; unmatched junction bases: 7. This CDR3 is built from 15 residues. The CDR3 DNA follows: TGTGCCAGCAGCTATGCCGGGACTAACACAGATACGCAGTATTTT. This sequence encodes CASSYAGTNTDTQYF.

The table lists this clonotype with many counts. The gene calls are TRBV20-1 and TRBJ1-1, with TRBD1 matching 8 bases. CDR3 length: 15 amino acids. V shed 3 bases, J shed 5 bases, and the junction held 11 bases outside the gene matches. The germline V gene has CDR1 DFQATT and CDR2 SNEGSKA (reference sequence). The DNA of the CDR3 is TGCAGTGCTAGTTGGACAGGGCTGAGTAAGACTGAAGCTTTCTTT. Translation: CSASWTGLSKTEAFF.

This clonotype was detected many times. In nucleotides, the CDR3 is TGTGCCAGCAGCCAGGGACAGGGGATTTATAACACTGAAGCTTTCTTT. This gives the protein CASSQGQGIYNTEAFF. The rearrangement links TRBV7-2 to TRBJ1-1; TRBD1 agrees at 10 bases. The CDR3 is 16 residues long. V lost 5 bases, J lost 2 bases, and 8 bases stayed unmatched. CDR1 SGHTA and CDR2 FQGNSA come from the germline V gene.

This clonotype was observed many times. This rearrangement joins TRBV18 to TRBJ1-5; tentative D call: TRBD1 (6 bases). Trimming removed 3 bases from V and 7 bases from J, with 13 bases in between. Germline loops: CDR1 KGHSH, CDR2 LQKENI. The CDR3 spans 14 residues. CDR3 nucleotides: TGTGCCAGCTCACCCATCGAGGGGGAACAGCCCCAGCATTTT. Translation: CASSPIEGEQPQHF.

This clonotype was recorded many times. V gene TRBV29-1 combines with J gene TRBJ1-1, with D possibly matching TRBD1 (6 bases). The V gene lost 5 bases and the J gene lost 0 bases, with 22 bases spanning the gap. Germline values: CDR1 SQVTM, CDR2 ANQGSEA. The CDR3 has 17 amino acids. The chain's CDR3 is CSVSPGGTLGMNTEAFF. CDR3 DNA sequence: TGCAGCGTTTCTCCGGGCGGGACACTGGGAATGAACACTGAAGCTTTCTTT.

This clonotype was seen a handful of times. CDR3 DNA sequence: TGTGCCAGCAGCGGGACTAGAGGGAGTTACGAGCAGTACTTC. Translated, it gives CASSGTRGSYEQYF. The chain joins TRBV7-2 to TRBJ2-7; 8 bases map to TRBD2. The CDR3 is 14 amino acids. The V segment lost 5 bases and the J segment 4 bases; nucleotides outside the gene matches: 7. Germline V lookup: CDR1 SGHTA, CDR2 FQGNSA.

In its sample, this clonotype was seen many times. The gene calls are TRBV20-1 and TRBJ1-2; 8 nucleotides line up with TRBD1. Germline V gives CDR1 DFQATT, CDR2 SNEGSKA (reference sequence). This CDR3 is built from 13 residues. With V trimmed by 6 bases and J by 7 bases, 10 bases remained unmatched. Here the CDR3 reads CSASLARGPGYTF. CDR3 bases: TGCAGTGCGAGCCTGGCCAGGGGGCCTGGCTACACCTTC.

This clonotype was seen ten or more times. The chain joins TRBV20-1 to TRBJ2-2; D gene ambiguous. This CDR3 has 15 amino acids. Per germline, CDR1 DFQATT and CDR2 SNEGSKA (reference sequence). Trimming shortened V by 1 base and J by 2 bases, and 11 bases separated the two germline ends. CDR3: CSARVGYPNTGELFF. DNA of the CDR3: TGCAGTGCTAGAGTAGGGTACCCCAACACCGGGGAGCTGTTTTTT.

This clonotype came up many times. The chain links TRBV10-3 to TRBJ2-1; 10 positions agree with TRBD2. Germline assignment: CDR1 ENHRY and CDR2 SYGVKD. The V and J ends lost 4 bases and 4 bases, in that order; junction bases with no gene match: 1. The CDR3 extends over 14 amino acids. The CDR3 loop reads CAISGTSGYNEQFF. As DNA, the CDR3 is TGTGCCATCAGTGGGACTAGCGGTTACAATGAGCAGTTCTTC.